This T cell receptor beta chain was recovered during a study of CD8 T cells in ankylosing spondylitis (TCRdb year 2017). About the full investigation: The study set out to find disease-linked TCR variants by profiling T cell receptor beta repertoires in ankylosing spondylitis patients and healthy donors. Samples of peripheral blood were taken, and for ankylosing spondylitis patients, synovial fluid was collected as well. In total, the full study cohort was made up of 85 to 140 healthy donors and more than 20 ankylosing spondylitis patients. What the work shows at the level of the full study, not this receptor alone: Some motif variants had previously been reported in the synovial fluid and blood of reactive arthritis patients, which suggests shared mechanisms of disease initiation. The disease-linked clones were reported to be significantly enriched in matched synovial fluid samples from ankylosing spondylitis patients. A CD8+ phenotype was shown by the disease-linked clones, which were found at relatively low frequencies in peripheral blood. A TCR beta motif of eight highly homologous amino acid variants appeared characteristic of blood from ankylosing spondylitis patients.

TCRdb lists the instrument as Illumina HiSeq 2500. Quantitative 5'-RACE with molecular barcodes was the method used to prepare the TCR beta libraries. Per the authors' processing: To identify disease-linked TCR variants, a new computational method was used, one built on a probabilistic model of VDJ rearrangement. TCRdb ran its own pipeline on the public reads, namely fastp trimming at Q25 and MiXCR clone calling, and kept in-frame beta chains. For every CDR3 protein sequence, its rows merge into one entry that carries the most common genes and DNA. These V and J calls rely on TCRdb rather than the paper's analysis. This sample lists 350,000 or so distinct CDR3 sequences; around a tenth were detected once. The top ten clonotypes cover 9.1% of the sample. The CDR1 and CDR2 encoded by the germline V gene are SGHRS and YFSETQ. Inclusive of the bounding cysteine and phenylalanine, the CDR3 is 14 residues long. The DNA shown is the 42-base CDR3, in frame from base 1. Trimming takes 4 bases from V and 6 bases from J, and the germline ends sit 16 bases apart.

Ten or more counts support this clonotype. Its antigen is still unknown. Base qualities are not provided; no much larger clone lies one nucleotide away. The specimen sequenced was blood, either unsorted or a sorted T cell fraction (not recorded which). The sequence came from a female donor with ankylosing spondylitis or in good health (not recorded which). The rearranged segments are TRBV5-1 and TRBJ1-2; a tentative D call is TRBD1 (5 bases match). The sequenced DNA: TGCGCCAGCAGCCTCACCAGGGACGCGGATGGCTACACCTTC. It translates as CASSLTRDADGYTF.